This T cell receptor beta chain came from a study of blood T cell repertoires in COVID-19. The V and J ends lost 5 bases and 0 bases respectively, with 14 bases between them. CDR1 is SGHAT, CDR2 FQNNGV, per germline. This CDR3 is built from 16 residues. Authors' processing steps: The authors estimated nucleated cell counts from reference gene primer amplification. The table came from immunoSEQ multiplex PCR; TCRdb's copy has only in-frame clones and leaves some out. V and J calls and clone size come straight from that table; D and trimming were deduced from the DNA. The data show approximately 160,000 clones, more than 90% seen once.

The clonotype was recovered from a man aged 55 to 70 with active or convalescent COVID-19. V gene TRBV11-2 combines with J gene TRBJ2-4; D is perhaps TRBD1 (5 bases). Sequenced sample: peripheral blood. This chain's CDR3 is CASSAGQMIAKNIQYF. For the CDR3, the DNA is TGTGCCAGCAGCGCTGGACAAATGATAGCCAAAAACATTCAGTACTTC.